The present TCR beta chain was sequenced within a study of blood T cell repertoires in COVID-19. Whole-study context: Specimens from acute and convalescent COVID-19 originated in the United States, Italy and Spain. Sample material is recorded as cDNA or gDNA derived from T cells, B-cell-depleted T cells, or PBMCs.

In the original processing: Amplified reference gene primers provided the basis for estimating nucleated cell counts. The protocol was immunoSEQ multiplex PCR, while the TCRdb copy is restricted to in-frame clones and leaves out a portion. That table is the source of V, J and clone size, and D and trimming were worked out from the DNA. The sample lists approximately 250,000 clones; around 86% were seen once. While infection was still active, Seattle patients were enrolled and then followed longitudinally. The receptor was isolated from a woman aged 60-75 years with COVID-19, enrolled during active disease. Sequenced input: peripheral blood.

CDR3 residues: CASSPPRPPDTQYF. The CDR3 coding sequence is TGTGCCAGCAGCCCCCCCCGTCCCCCAGATACGCAGTATTTT. J is TRBJ2-3 and V is TRBV9, with D unclear. CDR3 length: 14 residues. Trimming took 4 bases from V and 4 from J, leaving 13 bases between them. Germline V gene data show CDR1 as SGDLS and CDR2 as YYNGEE.